This TCR beta chain originates from a study of Ad26.COV2.S vaccination and SARS-CoV-2 variants. In the study overall: In the study, Ad26.COV2.S was injected intramuscularly once, or twice 56 days apart. Overall study findings and caveats: Similar non-spike TCR breadth was observed in recipients of vaccine and of placebo. Reports say spike-specific CD8+ and CD4+ T cell responses covered substantial breadth after vaccination.

CDR3 length: 13 residues. Germline V gene lookup returns CDR1 LGHDT and CDR2 YNNKEL (reference sequence). The V and J ends lost 4 bases and 7 bases respectively, with 14 bases between them. As regards this clone: The antigen remains unidentified.

Data came from immunoSEQ multiplex PCR; TCRdb stores just in-frame clones and leaves some out. The sample yields about 260,000 clones, about 83% seen once. The treatment is: roughly 19 received Ad26.COV2.S at low or high dose, single or two shots; about 5 received placebo; per-sample allocation not given. Day 63 after the first injection of vaccine or placebo was the sampling time. Boston provided a donor who was an adult aged 18-55 years. This receptor was obtained from a person between 18 and 65 years old who received the Ad26.COV2.S COVID-19 vaccine or a placebo. The chain joins TRBV3-1 (or the pseudogene TRBV3-2) to TRBJ2-7; D is uncertain. The sequenced sample was peripheral blood, obtained in a trial of Ad26.COV2.S vaccine versus placebo. This chain's CDR3 is CASSLRIGGEQYV. In nucleotides, the CDR3 is TGTGCCAGCAGCCTGAGGATAGGTGGGGAGCAGTACGTC.